Reported below is one T cell receptor (beta chain). Its antigen target is currently unknown. The record has no base qualities; no much larger clone is one base away. A MiSeq instrument was used for deep resolution sequencing, which targeted depths ranging from 1 in 1 million up to 1 in 200,000 T cells, with coverage averaging 10x for each clonotype. The immunoSEQ hsTCRB Kit was used to generate the TCR beta libraries. Regarding the original processing steps: Data were analyzed with ImmunoSEQ Data Assistant and ImmunoSEQ Analyzer, with V, D and J genes assigned per IMGT definitions. Clonality, with values ranging from 0 to 1, was calculated as one minus the normalized Shannon entropy of productive rearrangement frequencies. Only overrepresented clonotypes making up at least 0.05% of each patient's repertoire were included in the public clonotype analysis. Roughly 12 age-matched healthy donor repertoires from immuneACCESS were used as controls for clonality. Entries here come from immuneACCESS through TCRdb and include only in-frame sequences with V and J called. Some clones fail to appear in such tables; in the studies checked, an unresolved V gene covers under half of the shortfall, and the cause of the remainder is unknown. Clone size and V and J calls were adopted from that table, with D and trimming inferred from the DNA. A total of tens of thousands of clones appear in this sample, approximately 53% of them only once. Approximately 32% of the sample goes to the ten largest clones.

V loses 4 bases, J loses 1 base, and the germline ends lie 16 bases apart. CDR1 MNHEY and CDR2 SVGAGI were looked up in the germline V gene. The CDR3 goes from the cysteine to the phenylalanine over 16 residues. Left in the record is the CDR3 DNA by itself, 48 bases read in frame from the first base. The sample originates from a study of cytotoxic CD8 clonotypes in ibrutinib-treated CLL (dated by TCRdb to about 2021). Some background on the complete study: The cohort included about 15 treatment-naive and ten to twelve relapsed/refractory patients; some 18 were IGHV unmutated. Responses were partial in 24 patients and complete in 2; after median approximately 69 months follow-up, around 14 stayed in remission and about twelve progressed. Response samples were taken after a median of roughly 12 months on treatment, ranging from about 6 to 40 months. On average, each sample yielded around 230,000 productive templates and 80,000 to 95,000 productive rearrangements. Longitudinal samples were obtainable from about 30% of the roughly 90 participants in the trial. Cryopreserved peripheral blood mononuclear cells were obtained before treatment, at response, and at either sustained remission or disease progression. All remission and progressive disease samples were collected while patients were still receiving ibrutinib. Study-wide conclusions, independent of this receptor: At ibrutinib response clonality went up, during sustained remission it held steady, and at progression it dropped back toward baseline. Sampling times were not matched between patients in sustained remission and patients whose disease was progressing, and lymph node repertoires were not examined. Baseline clonality was found to be higher than that of age-matched healthy donors and was strongly correlated with circulating CD8+ T-cell counts. Public clonotypes were found to be uncommon and were observed to contract or remain stable during treatment; the increase in clonality was shown to reflect expansion of private clonotypes at ibrutinib response.

The time point label on this specimen signifies: 12 months on ibrutinib. For TCR beta library preparation, about 2.2 micrograms of genomic DNA were extracted from the cryopreserved PBMCs. Longitudinal blood samples from CLL patients on ibrutinib monotherapy were analyzed using high-throughput TCR beta sequencing. Patients were enrolled in a phase 2 open-label single-center ibrutinib monotherapy trial. The V and J genes are TRBV6-5 and TRBJ1-1; TRBD1 is possibly the D segment (6 matching bases). This specimen was PBMCs, taken after 12 months of ibrutinib treatment. This sequence was found in a human donor with chronic lymphocytic leukemia. The encoded CDR3 is CASSFQTGRKNTEAFF. The sequence in DNA is TGTGCCAGCAGTTTCCAGACAGGCCGGAAGAACACTGAAGCTTTCTTT.